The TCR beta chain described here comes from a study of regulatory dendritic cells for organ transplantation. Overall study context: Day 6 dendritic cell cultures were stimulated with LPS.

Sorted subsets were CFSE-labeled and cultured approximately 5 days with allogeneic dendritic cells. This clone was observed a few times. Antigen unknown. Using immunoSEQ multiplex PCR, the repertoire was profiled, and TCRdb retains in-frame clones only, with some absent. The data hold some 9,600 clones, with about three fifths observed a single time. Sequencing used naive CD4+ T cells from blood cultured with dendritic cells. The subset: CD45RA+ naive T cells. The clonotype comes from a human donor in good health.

CDR3 sequence: CASSPGSHSNQPQHF. In nucleotides, the CDR3 is TGCGCCAGCAGCCCGGGATCTCATAGCAATCAGCCCCAGCATTTT. V gene TRBV4-3 combines with J gene TRBJ1-5; D remains unclear. The CDR3 runs to 15 residues. CDR1 and CDR2 (germline): LGHNA, YSLEER. Between the trimmed V and J ends, which lost 4 bases and 0 bases, there was a span of 10 bases.